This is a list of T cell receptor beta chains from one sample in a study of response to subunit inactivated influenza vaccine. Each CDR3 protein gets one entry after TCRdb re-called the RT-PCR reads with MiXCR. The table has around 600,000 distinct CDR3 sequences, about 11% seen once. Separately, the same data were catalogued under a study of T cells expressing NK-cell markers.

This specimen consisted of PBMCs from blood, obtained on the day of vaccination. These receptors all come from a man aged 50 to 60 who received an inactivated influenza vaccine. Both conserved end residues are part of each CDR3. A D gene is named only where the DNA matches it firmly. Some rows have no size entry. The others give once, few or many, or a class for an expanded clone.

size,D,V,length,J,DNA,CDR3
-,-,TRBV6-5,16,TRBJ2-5,TGTGCCAGCAGTTACTCGCGACGAGGGATCCAAGAGACCCAGTACTTC,CASSYSRRGIQETQYF
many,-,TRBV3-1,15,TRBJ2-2,TGTGCCAGCAGCGGCCGACTTGCAGGGTCCGGGGAGCTGTTTTTT,CASSGRLAGSGELFF
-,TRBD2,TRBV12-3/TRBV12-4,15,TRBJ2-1,TGTGCCAGCAGTAATAGAGGACTAGCAGGCGGAGAGCAGTTCTTC,CASSNRGLAGGEQFF
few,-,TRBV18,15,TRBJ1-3,TGTGCCAGCTCACCATCGACGTACTCTGGAAACACCATATATTTT,CASSPSTYSGNTIYF
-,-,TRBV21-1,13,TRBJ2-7,TGTGCCAGCAGCAAAGCAAGGAGCCACGAGCAGTACTTC,CASSKARSHEQYF
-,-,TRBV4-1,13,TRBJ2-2,TGCGCCAGCAGCTGGGGTATTACCGGGGAGCTGTTTTTT,CASSWGITGELFF
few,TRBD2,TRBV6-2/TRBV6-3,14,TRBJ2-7,TGTGCCAGCAGTTACCAGCGGGAACTCAACGAGCAGTACTTC,CASSYQRELNEQYF
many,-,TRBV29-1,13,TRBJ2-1,TGCAGCGTTCGGCAGGCCACCTACAATGAGCAGTTCTTC,CSVRQATYNEQFF
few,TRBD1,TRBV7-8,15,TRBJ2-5,TGTGCCAGCAGCGTACACAGGGGCGATGGAGAGACCCAGTACTTC,CASSVHRGDGETQYF
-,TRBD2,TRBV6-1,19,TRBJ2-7,TGTGCCAGCAGAAGAACCGGGACTAGCGGGAGGCGGAGCTCCTACGAGCAGTACTTC,CASRRTGTSGRRSSYEQYF
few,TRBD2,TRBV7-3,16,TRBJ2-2,TGTGCCAGCAGCTTAGCAGCGGGGTTAAGTACCGGGGAGCTGTTTTTT,CASSLAAGLSTGELFF
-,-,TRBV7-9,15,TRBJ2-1,TGTGCCAGCAGCTTAAAAAAACTAGGGCCCCATGAGCAGTTCTTC,CASSLKKLGPHEQFF
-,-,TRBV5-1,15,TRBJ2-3,TGCGCCAGCAGCTTGGAGGGGTTGGAGGCAGATACGCAGTATTTT,CASSLEGLEADTQYF
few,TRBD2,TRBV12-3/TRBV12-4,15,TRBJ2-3,TGTGCCAGCAGTTCCCTCTCGGGGGGGCCCCATACGCAGTATTTT,CASSSLSGGPHTQYF
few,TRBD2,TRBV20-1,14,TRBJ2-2,TGCAGTGCTAGAGAGGGAGGGCCCACCGGGGAGCTGTTTTTT,CSAREGGPTGELFF
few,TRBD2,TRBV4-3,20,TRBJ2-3,TGCGCCAGCAGCCAAGATCAGACTAGCGGGAGGGATGCTAGCACAGATACGCAGTATTTT,CASSQDQTSGRDASTDTQYF
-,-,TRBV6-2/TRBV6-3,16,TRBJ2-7,TGTGCCAGCAGCCTTTCCCAGGGACACCCCTCCTACGAGCAGTACTTC,CASSLSQGHPSYEQYF
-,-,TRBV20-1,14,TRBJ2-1,TGCAGTGCCACCGGGACGGTTGCCTACAATGAGCAGTTCTTC,CSATGTVAYNEQFF
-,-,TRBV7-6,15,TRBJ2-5,TGTGCCAGCAGCTTAGGCGGGACAAAGGTAGAGACCCAGTACTTC,CASSLGGTKVETQYF
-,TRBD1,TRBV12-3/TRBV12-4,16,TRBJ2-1,TGTGCCAGCAGTCCACCGACCGGGACAGGGGCCAATGAGCAGTTCTTC,CASSPPTGTGANEQFF